The 20 T cell receptor beta chains listed next were all sequenced from one sample in a study of blood T cell repertoires in COVID-19. Produced via immunoSEQ multiplex PCR; TCRdb's table is partial and in-frame only. The sample holds 200,000 or so clones, roughly 82% seen once. Specimen: peripheral blood. The receptors were sampled from a man aged 35 to 55 who had recovered from COVID-19.

The rearrangement links TRBV18 to TRBJ2-6; no reliable D call. From germline, CDR1 is KGHSH and CDR2 LQKENI. The CDR3 is 16 amino acids. V was shortened by 3 bases and J by 4 bases, with 13 bases between the two germline ends. CDR3 loop: CASSPTQSVGANVLTF. CDR3 bases: TGTGCCAGCTCACCTACGCAGAGCGTCGGGGCCAACGTCCTGACTTTC.

The chain combines TRBV7-2 with TRBJ1-1; D may be TRBD1 (6 bases). Trimming cost V 0 bases and J 8 bases, with 16 bases left between them. The CDR3 runs 15 residues. The germline gives CDR1 SGHTA, CDR2 FQGNSA. CDR3 region: CASSLALTGDLEAFF. CDR3 DNA sequence: TGTGCCAGCAGCTTAGCTCTGACAGGAGACCTCGAAGCTTTCTTT. Combining the CDR3 with reference TRBV7-2 and TRBJ1-1 gives the whole variable domain GAGVSQSPSNKVTEKGKDVELRCDPISGHTALYWYRQSLGQGLEFLIYFQGNSAPDKSGLPSDRFSAERTGGSVSTLTIQRTQQEDSAVYLCASSLALTGDLEAFFGQGTRLTVV.

This clone was picked up one time. The rearrangement uses TRBV5-1 and TRBJ1-1; D is unclear. The V gene lost 3 bases and the J gene lost 1 base, with 13 bases spanning the gap. In germline, CDR1 is SGHRS, CDR2 YFSETQ. The CDR3 totals 15 residues. The CDR3 loop reads CASSSDGRPNTEAFF. The CDR3 DNA is TGCGCCAGCAGCTCGGATGGGCGCCCGAACACTGAAGCTTTCTTT.

The genes are TRBV6-6 and TRBJ1-2; D possibly corresponds to TRBD1 (6 bases). Germline V lookup: CDR1 MNHNY, CDR2 SVGAGI (reference sequence). Trimming stripped 2 bases from V and 7 bases from J, with 11 bases between. The CDR3 spans 13 residues. CDR3 nucleotide sequence: TGTGCCAGCAGTTACGGGGGCGCGGTTGGCTACACCTTC. Its translation: CASSYGGAVGYTF.

The chain has TRBV11-3 and TRBJ2-7; perhaps TRBD2 as D (5 bases). The CDR3 has 12 amino acids. V was clipped by 8 bases and J by 3 bases, with 11 bases between them. The germline CDR1 and CDR2 sequences are SGHNT and YENEEA. The CDR3 loop is CASGAGGYEQYF. The CDR3 coding sequence is TGTGCCAGCGGCGCAGGAGGCTACGAGCAGTACTTC. Variable domain in full (rest from reference TRBV11-3 and TRBJ2-7): EAGVVQSPRYKIIEKKQPVAFWCNPISGHNTLYWYLQNLGQGPELLIRYENEEAVDDSQLPKDRFSAERLKGVDSTLKIQPAELGDSAVYLCASGAGGYEQYFGPGTRLTVT.

The V gene is TRBV9, the J gene TRBJ2-3, with no clear D. The CDR3 is 16 amino acids. Between the trimmed V and J ends, which lost 3 bases and 1 base, there was a span of 15 bases. CDR1 and CDR2 (germline): SGDLS, YYNGEE. CDR3 sequence: CASSAGLRLGTDTQYF. CDR3 in DNA: TGTGCCAGCAGCGCCGGCCTGAGGCTGGGCACAGATACGCAGTATTTT.

The chain recombines TRBV11-2 with TRBJ2-7, with D uncertain. CDR1 and CDR2 (germline): SGHAT, FQNNGV. CDR3 length: 13 residues. Trimming removed 3 bases at V and 2 bases at J, with 8 bases between. CDR3 residues: CASSLSNPYEQYF. The DNA for the CDR3 is TGTGCCAGCAGCTTGAGTAACCCCTACGAGCAGTACTTC. Together with reference TRBV11-2 and TRBJ2-7, the CDR3 gives the full variable domain: EAGVAQSPRYKIIEKRQSVAFWCNPISGHATLYWYQQILGQGPKLLIQFQNNGVVDDSQLPKDRFSAERLKGVDSTLKIQPAKLEDSAVYLCASSLSNPYEQYFGPGTRLTVT.

The rearrangement joins TRBV6-2 or TRBV6-3 to TRBJ2-7; the D gene is possibly TRBD1 (6 bases). This CDR3 region has 15 residues. Germline CDR1 reads MNHEY; CDR2 reads SVGEGT. V was shortened by 2 bases and J by 3 bases, with 14 bases between the two germline ends. CDR3 sequence (DNA): TGTGCCAGCAGTTACCTCCCAGGGGAATTCTACGAGCAGTACTTC. It yields the protein CASSYLPGEFYEQYF.

Of note for this clone: A much larger clone differs by one base, so this may be a read error. Other DNA sequences within the sample encode an identical CDR3. The CDR3 is CASSERLAGSYEQYF. The CDR3 bases are TGTGCCAGCAGTGAAAGGCTAGCGGGATCCTACGAGCAGTACTTC. This chain links TRBV6-1 with TRBJ2-7, with 9 bases fitting TRBD2. V lost 2 bases to trimming and J lost 1 base; unmatched junction nucleotides: 3. The CDR3 runs 15 residues. Germline CDR1 reads MNHNS; CDR2 reads SASEGT.

This rearrangement joins TRBV4-3 to TRBJ2-7, with 8 bases fitting TRBD1. This CDR3 is 14 amino acids long. V shed 3 bases, J shed 9 bases, and the junction held 10 bases outside the gene matches. Germline assignment: CDR1 LGHNA and CDR2 YSLEER. CDR3 loop: CASSQGGQAVRQYF. The CDR3, as DNA: TGCGCCAGCAGCCAGGGGGGACAGGCGGTCAGGCAGTACTTC.

This clone showed up just once. J is TRBJ1-5 and V is TRBV19, with TRBD1 matching over 9 bases. The length of the CDR3 is 14 residues. Germline CDR1 LNHDA, CDR2 SQIVND (reference sequence). J was trimmed by 6 bases and V by 7 bases; bases with no gene match: 7. Written as DNA, the CDR3 is TGTGCCAGTACGGGACAGGGACGAACTCAGCCCCAGCATTTT. Residues: CASTGQGRTQPQHF.

The gene calls are TRBV2 and TRBJ1-1, with D possibly matching TRBD1 (5 bases). Per germline, CDR1 SNHLY and CDR2 FYNNEI. V lost 6 bases, J lost 4 bases, and 15 bases lay in between. The CDR3 is 14 amino acids. The CDR3 reads CASRRQNWGTEAFF. CDR3 bases: TGTGCCAGCAGACGACAGAATTGGGGCACTGAAGCTTTCTTT.

V usage is TRBV13 and J usage is TRBJ2-2, with D perhaps matching TRBD1 (6 bases). Germline V lookup: CDR1 PRHDT, CDR2 FYEKMQ (reference sequence). The CDR3 has 14 amino acids. Trimming took 5 bases from V and 5 from J, leaving 12 bases between them. This chain's CDR3 is CASSRNRETGELFF. The CDR3 nucleotides read TGTGCCAGCAGCCGGAACAGGGAAACCGGGGAGCTGTTTTTT.

The genes are TRBV9 and TRBJ2-1; 7 bases match TRBD1. Germline assignment: CDR1 SGDLS and CDR2 YYNGEE. This CDR3 region has 14 residues. Trimming at V came to 3 bases and at J to 5 bases, leaving 5 bases not matched to a gene. CDR3 nucleotides: TGTGCCAGCAGCGCCAGGGACAGTAACAATGAGCAGTTCTTC. It codes for CASSARDSNNEQFF.

This CDR3 reads CASGLSGSSDTQYF. The CDR3 DNA reads TGTGCTAGTGGTTTGAGTGGGAGTAGCGATACGCAGTATTTT. The chain employs TRBV12-5 and TRBJ2-3, with D perhaps TRBD2 (5 bases). Trimming left V 2 bases short and J 6 bases short, with 12 bases between. The CDR3 runs to 14 residues. The germline gives CDR1 LGHNT, CDR2 FRNRAP.

The rearrangement uses TRBV6-5 and TRBJ1-2; D remains unclear. Trimming left V 9 bases short and J 4 bases short, with 9 bases between. In germline, CDR1 is MNHEY, CDR2 SVGAGI. The CDR3 loop spans 11 amino acids. CDR3 DNA: TGTGCCAGTAGACGGAGCTATGGCTACACCTTC. Translation gives CASRRSYGYTF.

V is TRBV18 and J is TRBJ1-1; maybe TRBD1 (6 bases). Trimming took 3 bases from V and 1 from J, leaving 12 bases between them. The CDR3 sequence is 15 residues long. The germline V gene encodes CDR1 KGHSH and CDR2 LQKENI. CDR3 nucleotides: TGTGCCAGCTCACCGCCACAGGGCCCGAACACTGAAGCTTTCTTT. This encodes CASSPPQGPNTEAFF.

The V and J genes are TRBV6-2 or TRBV6-3 and TRBJ2-2, with D perhaps TRBD1 (5 bases). V dropped 4 bases and J dropped 1 base, with 7 bases sitting between them. Germline lookup yields CDR1 MNHEY and CDR2 SVGEGT. The CDR3 length is 14 residues. CDR3 residues: CASSSTGNTGELFF. The CDR3 bases are TGTGCCAGCAGTTCCACAGGGAACACCGGGGAGCTGTTTTTT.

This chain joins TRBV3-1 (or the pseudogene TRBV3-2) and TRBJ2-3, with 11 nucleotides matching TRBD2. J gave up 8 bases and V 0 bases, and 4 bases lay outside the gene matches. The germline V gene has CDR1 LGHDT and CDR2 YNNKEL (reference sequence). The CDR3 contains 15 residues. The CDR3 sequence: CASSQEPGLAGTQYF. In nucleotides, the CDR3 is TGTGCCAGCAGCCAAGAGCCCGGACTAGCGGGTACGCAGTATTTT.

This chain links TRBV7-4 with TRBJ2-2; no reliable D call. The V gene's germline CDR1 is SGHVT and CDR2 SQSDAQ. The germline V and J ends were trimmed by 11 bases and 9 bases, with 7 bases remaining between them. This CDR3 has 9 amino acids. This chain's CDR3 is CAGARELFF. In DNA, the CDR3 is TGTGCCGGAGCTAGGGAGCTGTTTTTT.